The rows below give T cell receptor beta chains drawn from one sample of a study of CD8+ T cells in alopecia areata. Profiled with immunoSEQ multiplex PCR; TCRdb holds only in-frame clones, not every one. This table holds some 200,000 clones, 50% to 60% found once. The specimen was CD4+ T cells sorted from blood, collected at week 0. All receptors derive from a human donor with alopecia areata. Each CDR3 is given with its conserved first and last residue. D genes are given only for firm matches. Rows may omit the clone size; those that give it use once, few, many or a size class.

TRBD1	TRBJ2-5	NA	TRBV5-1	TGCGCCAGCAGCACCCGGACAGGGGGCGAGCGCCAAGAGACCCAGTACTTC	CASSTRTGGERQETQYF
NA	TRBJ1-2	NA	TRBV11-2	TGTGCCAGCAGCTTCCGGACAACCGGCTATGGCTACACCTTC	CASSFRTTGYGYTF
NA	TRBJ1-1	few	TRBV29-1	TGCAGCGGGGGTGGGGTTCTGAACACTGAAGCTTTCTTT	CSGGGVLNTEAFF
NA	TRBJ2-2	NA	TRBV6-1	TGTGCCAGCAACGGGCGGGTATCCGGGGAGCTGTTTTTT	CASNGRVSGELFF
NA	TRBJ2-3	NA	TRBV29-1	TGCAGCGTTGTGGGAATCCTAACAGATACGCAGTATTTT	CSVVGILTDTQYF
NA	TRBJ2-6	NA	TRBV6-4	TGTGCCAGCAGTCCTGCTGGACGAAGCTCTGGGGCCAACGTCCTGACTTTC	CASSPAGRSSGANVLTF
NA	TRBJ2-1	NA	TRBV2	TGTGCCAGCAGTACCGGGTCACAGGGCAATGAGCAGTTCTTC	CASSTGSQGNEQFF
TRBD1	TRBJ1-2	NA	TRBV29-1	TGCAGCGTTGCTTCCGGACAGGGGAACTATGGCTACACCTTC	CSVASGQGNYGYTF
NA	TRBJ2-6	once	TRBV30	TGTGCCTGGAGCTCTGGGGCCAACGTCCTGACTTTC	CAWSSGANVLTF
TRBD1	TRBJ1-2	few	TRBV29-1	TGCAGCGTTGGGGACAGTAACTATGGCTACACCTTC	CSVGDSNYGYTF
TRBD1	TRBJ2-7	NA	TRBV27	TGTGCCAGCAGTCCCTACCCGGGACAGGGGTCCTACGAGCAGTACTTC	CASSPYPGQGSYEQYF
NA	TRBJ2-7	NA	TRBV5-1	TGCGCCAGCAGCATACGGACAGATTACGAGCAGTACTTC	CASSIRTDYEQYF
NA	TRBJ1-6	NA	TRBV6-5	TGTGCCAGCAGTTATTGGCAACTTAATTCACCCCTCCACTTT	CASSYWQLNSPLHF
NA	TRBJ2-2	NA	TRBV6-5	TGTGCCAGCAGTTACGCCAAAGTAAGAGCCGGGGAGCTGTTTTTT	CASSYAKVRAGELFF